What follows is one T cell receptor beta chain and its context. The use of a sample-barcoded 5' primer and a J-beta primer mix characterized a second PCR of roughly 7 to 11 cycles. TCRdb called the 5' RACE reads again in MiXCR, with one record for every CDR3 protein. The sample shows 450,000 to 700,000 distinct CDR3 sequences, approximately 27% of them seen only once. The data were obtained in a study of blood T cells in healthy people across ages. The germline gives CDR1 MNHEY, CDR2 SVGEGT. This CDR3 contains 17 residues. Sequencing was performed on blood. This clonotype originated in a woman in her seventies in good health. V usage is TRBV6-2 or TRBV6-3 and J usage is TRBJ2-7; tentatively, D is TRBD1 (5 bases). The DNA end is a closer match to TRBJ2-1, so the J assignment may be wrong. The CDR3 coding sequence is TGTGCCAGCAGTTATAATATGGACATATACTCCTACAATGAGCAGTTCTTC. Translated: CASSYNMDIYSYNEQFF.